This TCR beta chain emerged from a study of blood T cell repertoires in COVID-19. About the study: Sample material is recorded as cDNA or gDNA derived from T cells, B-cell-depleted T cells, or PBMCs.

Patients of the Seattle cohort, enrolled during active infection, were followed longitudinally. Source study methods: Estimates of nucleated cell counts were drawn from the amplification of reference gene primers. Here immunoSEQ multiplex PCR was the method, and the copy in TCRdb shows in-frame clones only, minus some. The DNA was the basis for D and trimming; V, J and clone size are from that table. The table has 250,000 to 300,000 clones, around 85% seen once. The germline V gene encodes CDR1 MNHEY and CDR2 SMNVEV (reference sequence). Trimming stripped 5 bases from V and 4 bases from J, with 3 bases between. The CDR3 is 11 amino acids.

The material sequenced was peripheral blood. This sequence originates from a woman in her twenties or thirties with COVID-19, enrolled during active disease. J is TRBJ2-1 and V is TRBV27; no clear D gene. CDR3 protein: CASSHYNEQFF. The DNA of the CDR3 is TGTGCCAGCAGTCATTACAATGAGCAGTTCTTC.